The 9 T cell receptor beta chains below come from one sample, sequenced in a study of human T cells and chemical hapten exposure. TCRdb independently ran MiXCR on the RACE reads; one entry per CDR3 protein. The sample lists about 84,000 distinct CDR3 sequences, about 10% seen once, with approximately 4.7% in the top ten. The time point: patch test 2, 6 weeks after DPC sensitization. The treatment denotes: therapeutic diphenylcyclopropenone sensitization with weekly scalp DPC. The source material was whole blood, sampled in connection with sensitization to the hapten diphenylcyclopropenone (DPC). These receptor sequences come from a woman between 50 and 59 years old with alopecia areata. Some clones in this sample may be carry-over from other donors' samples.

In its sample, this clonotype was seen a few times. The chain has TRBV29-1 and TRBJ2-1; D possibly corresponds to TRBD1 (6 bases). The germline CDR1 and CDR2 sequences are SQVTM and ANQGSEA. Trimming pared 6 bases from V and 5 bases from J, leaving 14 bases between. CDR3 length: 13 amino acids. The CDR3 region is CSVGRDTDNEQFF. CDR3 coding DNA: TGCAGCGTAGGTCGGGACACCGACAATGAGCAGTTCTTC.

A remark on this clonotype: A much larger clone is a single base away; this may be a read error. The chain recombines TRBV18 with TRBJ2-1; no firm D call. V was shortened by 3 bases and J by 9 bases, with 9 bases between the two germline ends. This CDR3 is 12 amino acids long. Germline V lookup: CDR1 KGHSH, CDR2 LQKENI. The CDR3 protein is CASSPTGSEQFF. As DNA, the CDR3 is TGTGCCAGCTCACCGACTGGTTCTGAGCAGTTCTTC.

The sample holds many counts of this clonotype. V usage is TRBV20-1 and J usage is TRBJ1-5; D is ambiguous. The V gene lost 2 bases and the J gene lost 1 base, with 9 bases spanning the gap. CDR3 length equals 14 residues. Germline CDR1 reads DFQATT; CDR2 reads SNEGSKA (reference sequence). The CDR3 loop is CSARYTLSNQPQHF. CDR3 sequence (DNA): TGCAGTGCTAGATATACCCTCAGCAATCAGCCCCAGCATTTT.

This clonotype has at least ten counts. V gene TRBV29-1 combines with J gene TRBJ1-1, with D unresolved. There are 12 residues in the CDR3. With 2 bases removed from V and 1 base from J, the gap between germline ends came to 5 bases. Germline CDR1 is SQVTM and CDR2 is ANQGSEA. CDR3 bases: TGCAGCGTTGAACCGGCGAACACTGAAGCTTTCTTT. Its translation is CSVEPANTEAFF.

V gene TRBV20-1 combines with J gene TRBJ1-2, with 9 nucleotides matching TRBD1. Germline CDR1 is DFQATT and CDR2 is SNEGSKA (reference sequence). The CDR3 consists of 13 residues. The CDR3 DNA reads TGCACCTCCCGGACAGGGGAAACCTATGGCTACACCTTC. It is translated as CTSRTGETYGYTF.

This clonotype was seen at least ten times. The gene calls are TRBV20-1 and TRBJ1-1, with D possibly matching TRBD1 (6 bases). The CDR3 length is 14 residues. Trimming pared 5 bases from V and 4 bases from J, leaving 17 bases between. Germline values: CDR1 DFQATT, CDR2 SNEGSKA (reference sequence). The CDR3 DNA is TGCAGTGCTCCGGTACTGGGGGGGGCCACTGAAGCTTTCTTT. Amino acids: CSAPVLGGATEAFF.

The J gene is TRBJ2-5, the V gene TRBV6-1, with D unclear. The CDR3 sequence is 13 residues long. Trimming pared 7 bases from V and 1 base from J, leaving 10 bases between. Germline V gene lookup returns CDR1 MNHNS and CDR2 SASEGT. The CDR3 here is CASTRAFQETQYF. The DNA of the CDR3 is TGTGCCAGCACCCGAGCGTTCCAAGAGACCCAGTACTTC.

This clonotype was found a few times. This chain connects TRBV19 to TRBJ2-4; 10 bases align to TRBD2. The J segment lost 3 bases and the V segment lost 3 bases, leaving 11 bases of the junction unmatched. This CDR3 comprises 18 residues. Germline CDR1 reads LNHDA; CDR2 reads SQIVND (reference sequence). DNA for the CDR3: TGTGCCAGTAGTATCCCCCGAGCGGGAGGGCGTGGCAAAAACATTCAGTACTTC. Its translation: CASSIPRAGGRGKNIQYF.

This clonotype occurred many times. V is TRBV20-1 and J is TRBJ2-7, with D perhaps given as TRBD1 or TRBD2 (5 bases each). The length of the CDR3 is 14 residues. Looked up from germline, CDR1 is DFQATT and CDR2 is SNEGSKA (reference sequence). The ends were cut back, 4 bases at V and 11 bases at J, with 24 bases in the middle. The CDR3 region is CSAIVPGPKGKEYF. The CDR3 bases are TGCAGTGCTATCGTCCCGGGACCCAAAGGGAAGGAGTACTTC.